This T cell receptor beta chain was captured by sequencing in a study of beta chain features in type 1 diabetes. Unmatched junction bases numbered 2, after V lost 7 bases and J lost 0 bases. Per germline, CDR1 SNHLY and CDR2 FYNNEI. The CDR3 runs to 13 residues. This clone has only a few counts. Expressed TCRB transcripts were sequenced because the isolated RNA had all been reverse transcribed beforehand. The table came from immunoSEQ multiplex PCR; TCRdb's copy has only in-frame clones and leaves some out. The sample has 430,000 or so clones; about an eighth are singletons. J is TRBJ2-7 and V is TRBV2, with 8 bases aligning to TRBD2. Material for sequencing was naive CD4+ T cells from blood. This clonotype originated in a woman younger than 30 in good health. The CDR3 region has the DNA TGTGCCAGCAAAAGCGGGAGCTCCTACGAGCAGTACTTC. As protein: CASKSGSSYEQYF.